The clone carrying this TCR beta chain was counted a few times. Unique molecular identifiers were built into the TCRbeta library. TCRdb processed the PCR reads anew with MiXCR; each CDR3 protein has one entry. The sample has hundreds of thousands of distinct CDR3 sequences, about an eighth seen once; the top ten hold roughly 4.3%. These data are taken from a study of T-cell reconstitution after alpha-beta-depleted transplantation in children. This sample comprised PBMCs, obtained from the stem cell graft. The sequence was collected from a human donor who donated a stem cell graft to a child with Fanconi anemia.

This chain's CDR3 is CASIGSGYGYTF. The CDR3 DNA is TGTGCCAGCATAGGCTCGGGCTATGGCTACACCTTC. The chain links TRBV12-3 or TRBV12-4 to TRBJ1-2; no definite D call. The CDR3 totals 12 residues. Deletions cut 7 bases from V and 4 bases from J, with 10 bases between.